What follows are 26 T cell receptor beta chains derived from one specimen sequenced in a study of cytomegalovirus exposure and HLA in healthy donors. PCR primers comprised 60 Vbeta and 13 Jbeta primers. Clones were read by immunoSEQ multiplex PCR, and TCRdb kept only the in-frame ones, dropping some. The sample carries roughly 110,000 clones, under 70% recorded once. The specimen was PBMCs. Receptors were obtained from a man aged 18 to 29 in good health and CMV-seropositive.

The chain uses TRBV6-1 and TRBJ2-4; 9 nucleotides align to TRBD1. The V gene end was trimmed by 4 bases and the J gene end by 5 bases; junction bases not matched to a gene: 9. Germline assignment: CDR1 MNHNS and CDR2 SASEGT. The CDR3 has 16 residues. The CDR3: CASSGPTGGKENIQYF. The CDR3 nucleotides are TGTGCCAGCAGTGGCCCTACAGGGGGCAAGGAAAACATTCAGTACTTC.

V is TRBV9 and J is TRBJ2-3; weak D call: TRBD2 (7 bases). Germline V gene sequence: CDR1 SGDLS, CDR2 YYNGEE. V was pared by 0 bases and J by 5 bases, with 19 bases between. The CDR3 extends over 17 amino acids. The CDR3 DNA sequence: TGTGCCAGCAGCGTAGATCTGGAGGGGGGGCGAGAAGATACGCAGTATTTT. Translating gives CASSVDLEGGREDTQYF.

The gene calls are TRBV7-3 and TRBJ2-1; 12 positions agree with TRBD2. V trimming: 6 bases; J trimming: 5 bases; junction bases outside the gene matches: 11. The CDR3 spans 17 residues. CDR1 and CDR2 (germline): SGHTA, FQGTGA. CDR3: CASRTRGTSGSHNEQFF. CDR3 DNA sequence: TGTGCCAGCAGGACACGAGGGACTAGCGGGTCCCACAATGAGCAGTTCTTC.

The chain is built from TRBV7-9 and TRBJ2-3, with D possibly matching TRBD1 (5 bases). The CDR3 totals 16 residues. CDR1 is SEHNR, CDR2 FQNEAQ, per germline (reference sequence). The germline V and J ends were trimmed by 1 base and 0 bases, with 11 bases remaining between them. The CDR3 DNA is TGTGCCAGCAGCTTAGGAAGGACACCTAGCACAGATACGCAGTATTTT. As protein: CASSLGRTPSTDTQYF.

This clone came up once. CDR3 DNA: TGTGCCAGCAGCCCTGCCCAGAAAAGCTACACCTTC. This encodes CASSPAQKSYTF. V is TRBV28 and J is TRBJ1-2; D is unclear. The germline V and J ends were trimmed by 6 bases and 9 bases, with 14 bases remaining between them. Germline V gives CDR1 MDHEN, CDR2 SYDVKM. The CDR3 is 12 amino acids.

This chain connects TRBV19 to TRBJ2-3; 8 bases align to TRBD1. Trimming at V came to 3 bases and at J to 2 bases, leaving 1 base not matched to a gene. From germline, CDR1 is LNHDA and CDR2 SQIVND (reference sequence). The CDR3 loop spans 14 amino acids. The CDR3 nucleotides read TGTGCCAGTAGTATGACAGGGGCCACAGATACGCAGTATTTT. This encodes CASSMTGATDTQYF.

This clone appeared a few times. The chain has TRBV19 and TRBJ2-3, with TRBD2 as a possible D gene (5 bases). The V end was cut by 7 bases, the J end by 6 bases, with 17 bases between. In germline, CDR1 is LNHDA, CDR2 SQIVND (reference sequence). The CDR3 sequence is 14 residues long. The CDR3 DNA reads TGTGCCAGTAAAGGAGGAGCATACGAGGATACGCAGTATTTT. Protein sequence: CASKGGAYEDTQYF.

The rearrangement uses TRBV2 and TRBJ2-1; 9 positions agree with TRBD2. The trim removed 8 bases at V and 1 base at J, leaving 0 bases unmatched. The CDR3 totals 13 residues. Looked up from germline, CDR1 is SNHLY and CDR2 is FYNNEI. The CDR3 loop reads CASLAGSYNEQFF. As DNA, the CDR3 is TGTGCCAGCCTAGCGGGGTCCTACAATGAGCAGTTCTTC. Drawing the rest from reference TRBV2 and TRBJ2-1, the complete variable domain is EPEVTQTPSHQVTQMGQEVILRCVPISNHLYFYWYRQILGQKVEFLVSFYNNEISEKSEIFDDQFSVERPDGSNFTLKIRSTKLEDSAMYFCASLAGSYNEQFFGPGTRLTVL.

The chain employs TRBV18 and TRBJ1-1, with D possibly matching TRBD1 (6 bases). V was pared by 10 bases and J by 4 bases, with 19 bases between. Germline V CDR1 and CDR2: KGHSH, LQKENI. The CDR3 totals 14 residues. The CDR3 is CATGAQGWGTEAFF. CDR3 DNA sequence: TGTGCCACCGGGGCACAGGGTTGGGGCACTGAAGCTTTCTTT.

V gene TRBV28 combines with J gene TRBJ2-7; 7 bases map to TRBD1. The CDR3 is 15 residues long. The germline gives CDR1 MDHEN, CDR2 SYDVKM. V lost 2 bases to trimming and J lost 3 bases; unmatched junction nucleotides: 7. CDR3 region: CASSLLGTELYEQYF. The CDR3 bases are TGTGCCAGCAGTTTACTGGGGACAGAACTCTACGAGCAGTACTTC.

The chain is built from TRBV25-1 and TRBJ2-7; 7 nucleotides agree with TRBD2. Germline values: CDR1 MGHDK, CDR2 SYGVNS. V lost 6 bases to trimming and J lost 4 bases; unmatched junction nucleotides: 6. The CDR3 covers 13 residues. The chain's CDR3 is CASRLPREYEQYF. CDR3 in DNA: TGTGCCAGCAGGCTTCCGCGGGAGTACGAGCAGTACTTC.

The chain's CDR3 is CATSRDYEQPQHF. The CDR3 coding sequence is TGTGCCACCAGCAGAGATTATGAGCAGCCCCAGCATTTT. This chain joins TRBV15 and TRBJ1-5; D ambiguous. This CDR3 contains 13 residues. CDR1 is LNHNV, CDR2 YYDKDF, per germline (reference sequence). V lost 0 bases and J 7 bases, leaving 7 bases between the germline ends.

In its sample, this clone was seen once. CDR3 amino acids: CASTPANTGELFF. The CDR3 DNA reads as TGCGCCAGCACCCCAGCGAACACCGGGGAGCTGTTTTTT. The chain carries TRBV10-2 and TRBJ2-2; D remains ambiguous. Per germline, CDR1 WSHSY and CDR2 SAAADI. The CDR3 loop spans 13 amino acids. Trimming cost V 7 bases and J 0 bases, with 6 bases left between them.

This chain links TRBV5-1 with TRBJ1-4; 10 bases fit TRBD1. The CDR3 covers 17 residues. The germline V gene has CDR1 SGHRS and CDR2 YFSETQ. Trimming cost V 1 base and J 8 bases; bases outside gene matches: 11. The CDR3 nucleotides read TGCGCCAGCAGCTTGCGGACAGGGGGTAGTCGGCGCGAAAAACTGTTTTTT. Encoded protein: CASSLRTGGSRREKLFF.

CDR3 protein: CASSLPPGGIREQFF. The CDR3 nucleotides read TGTGCCAGCAGTTTGCCCCCGGGGGGTATTAGGGAGCAGTTCTTC. The V call is TRBV28, the J call TRBJ2-1, with 7 bases aligning to TRBD2. This CDR3 spans 15 amino acids. The V gene end was trimmed by 3 bases and the J gene end by 10 bases; junction bases not matched to a gene: 12. Germline CDR1 and CDR2: MDHEN and SYDVKM.

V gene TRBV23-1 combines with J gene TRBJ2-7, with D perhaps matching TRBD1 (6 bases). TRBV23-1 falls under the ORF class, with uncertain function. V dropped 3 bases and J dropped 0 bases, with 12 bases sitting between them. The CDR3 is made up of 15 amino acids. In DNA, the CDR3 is TGCGCCAGCAGTCACCCGACAGGCGGCTCCTACGAGCAGTACTTC. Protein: CASSHPTGGSYEQYF.

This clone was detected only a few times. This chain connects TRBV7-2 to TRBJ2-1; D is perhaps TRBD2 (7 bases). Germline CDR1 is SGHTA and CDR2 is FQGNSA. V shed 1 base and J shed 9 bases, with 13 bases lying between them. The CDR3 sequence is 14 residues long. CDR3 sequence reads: CASSLVERDIEQFF. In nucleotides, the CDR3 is TGTGCCAGCAGCTTAGTAGAGCGGGACATTGAGCAGTTCTTC.

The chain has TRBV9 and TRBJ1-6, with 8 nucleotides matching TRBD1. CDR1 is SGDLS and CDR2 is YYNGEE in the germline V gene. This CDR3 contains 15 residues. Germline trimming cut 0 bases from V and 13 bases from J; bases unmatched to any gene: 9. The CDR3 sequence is CASSVGETGVSPLHF. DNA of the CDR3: TGTGCCAGCAGCGTAGGAGAGACAGGGGTTTCTCCCCTCCACTTT.

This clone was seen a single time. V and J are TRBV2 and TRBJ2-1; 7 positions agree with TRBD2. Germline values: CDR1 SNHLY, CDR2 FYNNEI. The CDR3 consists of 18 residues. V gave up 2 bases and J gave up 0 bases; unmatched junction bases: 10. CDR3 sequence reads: CASSENPSGLISYNEQFF. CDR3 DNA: TGTGCCAGCAGTGAAAACCCTAGCGGCCTCATCTCCTACAATGAGCAGTTCTTC.

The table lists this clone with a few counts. The CDR3 DNA sequence: TGCGCCAGCAGCCCCCCCCGGGGGGGCACTGAAGCTTTCTTT. Its translation: CASSPPRGGTEAFF. This chain joins TRBV4-1 and TRBJ1-1, with a weak D call TRBD1 (5 bases). V lost 4 bases, J lost 4 bases, and 13 bases lay in between. Germline values: CDR1 MGHRA, CDR2 YSYEKL. This CDR3 contains 14 residues.

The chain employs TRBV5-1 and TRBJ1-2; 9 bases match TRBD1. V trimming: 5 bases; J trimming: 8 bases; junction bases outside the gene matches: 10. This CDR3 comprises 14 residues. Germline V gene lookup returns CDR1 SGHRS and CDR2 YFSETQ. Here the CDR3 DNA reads TGCGCCAGCAGTGAAGACAGGGGGGCTTGGGGCTACACCTTC. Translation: CASSEDRGAWGYTF. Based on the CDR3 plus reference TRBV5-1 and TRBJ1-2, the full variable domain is KAGVTQTPRYLIKTRGQQVTLSCSPISGHRSVSWYQQTPGQGLQFLFEYFSETQRNKGNFPGRFSGRQFSNSRSEMNVSTLELGDSALYLCASSEDRGAWGYTFGSGTRLTVV.

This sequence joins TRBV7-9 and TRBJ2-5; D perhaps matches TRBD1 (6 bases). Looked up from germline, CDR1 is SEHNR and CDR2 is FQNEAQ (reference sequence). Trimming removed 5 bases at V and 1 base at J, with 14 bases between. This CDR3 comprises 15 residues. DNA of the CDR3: TGTGCCAGCAGCGCCTCCCGGGACATCCAAGAGACCCAGTACTTC. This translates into CASSASRDIQETQYF.

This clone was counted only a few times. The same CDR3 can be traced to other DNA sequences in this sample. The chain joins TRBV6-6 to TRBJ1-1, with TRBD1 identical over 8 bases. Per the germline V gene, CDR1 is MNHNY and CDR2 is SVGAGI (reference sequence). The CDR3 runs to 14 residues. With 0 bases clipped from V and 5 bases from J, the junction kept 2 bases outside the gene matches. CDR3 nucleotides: TGTGCCAGCAGTTACTCCGACAGGGGAACTGAAGCTTTCTTT. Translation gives CASSYSDRGTEAFF.

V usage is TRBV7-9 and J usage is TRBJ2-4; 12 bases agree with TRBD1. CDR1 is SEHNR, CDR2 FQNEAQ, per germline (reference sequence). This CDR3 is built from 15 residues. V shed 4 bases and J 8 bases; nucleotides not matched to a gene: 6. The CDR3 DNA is TGTGCCAGCAGCTCAAGGGGGACAGGGGGCGACATTCAGTACTTC. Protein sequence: CASSSRGTGGDIQYF.

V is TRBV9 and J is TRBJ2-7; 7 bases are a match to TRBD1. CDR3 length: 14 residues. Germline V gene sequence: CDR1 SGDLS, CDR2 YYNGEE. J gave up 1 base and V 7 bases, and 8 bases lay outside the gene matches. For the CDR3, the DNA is TGTGCCAGCGCAGCCTCGGGACAGTCCTACGAGCAGTACTTC. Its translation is CASAASGQSYEQYF.

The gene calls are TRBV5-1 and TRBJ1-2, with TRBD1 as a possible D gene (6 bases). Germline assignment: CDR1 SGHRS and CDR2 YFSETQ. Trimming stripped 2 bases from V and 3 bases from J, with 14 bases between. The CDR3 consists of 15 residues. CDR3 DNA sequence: TGCGCCAGCAGCTTATCCTCTCACAGGGACTATGGCTACACCTTC. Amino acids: CASSLSSHRDYGYTF.